The following is a T cell receptor beta chain sequence with its context. Its target is not known. The data stem from a study of cytomegalovirus exposure and HLA in healthy donors. Findings and limits, study-wide: Solely CMV serostatus was available to characterize immune exposure. For TCR beta chains, V- and J-gene trimming was later linked to a missense DCLRE1C variant. Exclusion applied to some V segments, including TRBV6-2 and TRBV6-3, as they were indistinguishable.

Germline V lookup: CDR1 SGHRS, CDR2 YFSETQ. The CDR3 spans 16 residues. Unmatched junction bases numbered 9, after V lost 0 bases and J lost 6 bases. The donors gave bone marrow, and they were healthy. PCR amplification relied on 60 Vbeta primers (plus 13 Jbeta primers). The table came from immunoSEQ multiplex PCR; TCRdb's copy has only in-frame clones and leaves some out. The profile shows some 70,000 clones, 76% of them singletons. The source of this sequence is a man between 18 and 29 years old in good health and CMV-seronegative. The J gene is TRBJ1-2, the V gene TRBV5-1, with 9 positions matching TRBD1. Sequences were obtained from PBMCs. Here the CDR3 reads CASSLAGTGGKDGYTF. The CDR3 nucleotides read TGCGCCAGCAGCTTGGCCGGAACAGGGGGCAAGGATGGCTACACCTTC.